This T cell receptor beta chain was found in a study of blood T cell repertoires in COVID-19. Measured with immunoSEQ multiplex PCR; TCRdb has only the in-frame clones, and not every one. The table has some 160,000 clones, 75% to 85% seen once; the top ten hold around 4.4%. The CDR3 has 16 amino acids. V lost 2 bases and J 8 bases, leaving 18 bases between the germline ends. The germline CDR1 and CDR2 sequences are KGHDR and SFDVKD. The sequencing input was peripheral blood. This clonotype originated in a man aged 55 to 70 with acute or convalescent COVID-19. The chain has TRBV24-1 and TRBJ1-5, with D uncertain. The CDR3 is CATSDYGKGDEKPQHF. In DNA, the CDR3 is TGTGCCACCAGTGATTACGGGAAGGGTGACGAAAAGCCCCAGCATTTT.